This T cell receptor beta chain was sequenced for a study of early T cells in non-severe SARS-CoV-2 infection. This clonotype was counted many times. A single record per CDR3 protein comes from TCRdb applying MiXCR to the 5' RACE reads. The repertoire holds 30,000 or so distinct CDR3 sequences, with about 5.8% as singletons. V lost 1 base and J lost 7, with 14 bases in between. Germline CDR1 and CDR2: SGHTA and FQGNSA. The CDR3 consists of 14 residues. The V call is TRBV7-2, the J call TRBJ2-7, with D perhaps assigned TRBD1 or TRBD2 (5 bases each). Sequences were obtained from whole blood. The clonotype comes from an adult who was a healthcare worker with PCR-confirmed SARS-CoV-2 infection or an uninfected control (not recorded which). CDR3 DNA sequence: TGTGCCAGCAGCTTAGAAGGGACCCGTCGGGAGCAGTACTTC. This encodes CASSLEGTRREQYF. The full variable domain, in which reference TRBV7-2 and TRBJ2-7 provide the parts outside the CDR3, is GAGVSQSPSNKVTEKGKDVELRCDPISGHTALYWYRQSLGQGLEFLIYFQGNSAPDKSGLPSDRFSAERTGGSVSTLTIQRTQQEDSAVYLCASSLEGTRREQYFGPGTRLTVT.